These T cell receptor beta chains were read from a single sample in a study of blood T cells in healthy people across ages. TCRdb reanalysed the 5' RACE reads using MiXCR and keeps one entry per CDR3 protein. Found here are about 970,000 distinct CDR3 sequences, about 51% of them singletons; the top ten hold around 21%. The sample comprised blood. These receptor sequences come from a woman between 55 and 75 years old in good health. Both conserved end residues are part of each CDR3. Each record gives: V gene, J gene, clone size, D gene, CDR3 DNA, CDR3 protein. The D gene is left open where the match is weak. Where a row states a size, it is once, few, many or the class of an expanded clone; other rows omit it.

v_call: TRBV6-2/TRBV6-3; j_call: TRBJ1-5; clone_size: -; d_call: TRBD1; cdr3_nt: TGTGCCACTGGACAGGGTTTTTATCAGCCCCAGCATTTT; cdr3_aa: CATGQGFYQPQHF
v_call: TRBV3-1; j_call: TRBJ2-7; clone_size: few; d_call: TRBD2; cdr3_nt: TGTGCCAGCAGCCGCGGGATCGGGGGGTTTTACGAGCAGTACTTC; cdr3_aa: CASSRGIGGFYEQYF
v_call: TRBV27; j_call: TRBJ2-3; clone_size: -; d_call: TRBD1; cdr3_nt: TGTGCCAGCAGTTCCTTAAGGGGGCGCAGCACAGATACGCAGTATTTT; cdr3_aa: CASSSLRGRSTDTQYF
v_call: TRBV12-3/TRBV12-4; j_call: TRBJ2-5; clone_size: -; d_call: TRBD1; cdr3_nt: TGTGCCAGCAGTTTGGGCGCGGGACAGGGGGTCAATGAGCAGTACTTC; cdr3_aa: CASSLGAGQGVNEQYF
v_call: TRBV5-4; j_call: TRBJ2-4; clone_size: few; d_call: -; cdr3_nt: TGTGCCAGCAGCTTGGAGACCTGGGGCGGCATTCAGTACTTC; cdr3_aa: CASSLETWGGIQYF
v_call: TRBV5-1; j_call: TRBJ2-1; clone_size: -; d_call: -; cdr3_nt: TGCGCCAGCACCCTATGGGGAAGCAATGAGCAGTTCTTC; cdr3_aa: CASTLWGSNEQFF
v_call: TRBV28; j_call: TRBJ2-1; clone_size: -; d_call: -; cdr3_nt: TGTGCCAGCAGTTCCCGGGACGGTGACAAAAGGCAGTTCTTC; cdr3_aa: CASSSRDGDKRQFF
v_call: TRBV6-6; j_call: TRBJ2-1; clone_size: -; d_call: TRBD1; cdr3_nt: TGTGCCAGCAGTTCCCGACAGGGAAGAGATGAGCAGTTCTTC; cdr3_aa: CASSSRQGRDEQFF
v_call: TRBV7-9; j_call: TRBJ1-5; clone_size: -; d_call: -; cdr3_nt: TGTGCCAGCAGCTTAGCAGGGGACCGTGGCGTAGCGAATCAGCCCCAGCATTTT; cdr3_aa: CASSLAGDRGVANQPQHF
v_call: TRBV6-6; j_call: TRBJ1-6; clone_size: few; d_call: TRBD1; cdr3_nt: TGTGCCAGCAGCACTGCTATGGACAGGGGTAATTCACCCCTCCACTTT; cdr3_aa: CASSTAMDRGNSPLHF
v_call: TRBV28; j_call: TRBJ1-5; clone_size: -; d_call: -; cdr3_nt: TGTGCCAGCAATCAGGAGACATTTTATCAGCCCCAGCATTTT; cdr3_aa: CASNQETFYQPQHF
v_call: TRBV5-1; j_call: TRBJ2-1; clone_size: -; d_call: -; cdr3_nt: TGCGCCAGCAGTATGGTGGTCGGGACTGCAAACTATGAGCAGTTCTTC; cdr3_aa: CASSMVVGTANYEQFF
v_call: TRBV14; j_call: TRBJ1-1; clone_size: -; d_call: TRBD1; cdr3_nt: TGTGCCAGCAGCCAAGATCTGACAGGGTTGAACACTGAAGCTTTCTTT; cdr3_aa: CASSQDLTGLNTEAFF
v_call: TRBV29-1; j_call: TRBJ2-7; clone_size: few; d_call: TRBD1; cdr3_nt: TGCAGCGCCTGGGGACAGGACACCTACGAGCAGTACTTC; cdr3_aa: CSAWGQDTYEQYF
v_call: TRBV7-3; j_call: TRBJ2-3; clone_size: -; d_call: TRBD1; cdr3_nt: TGTGCCAGCAGCTCTGGACAGGGGGTTCTAGCAGATACGCAGTATTTT; cdr3_aa: CASSSGQGVLADTQYF
v_call: TRBV20-1; j_call: TRBJ2-7; clone_size: -; d_call: -; cdr3_nt: TGCAGTGCTAGAGATAACAGGAAGGGGACACTACCCTACGAGCAGTACTTC; cdr3_aa: CSARDNRKGTLPYEQYF
v_call: TRBV21-1; j_call: TRBJ1-2; clone_size: few; d_call: -; cdr3_nt: TGTGCCAGCAGCAAAACCGGGTCCCAGGGGGACTATGGCTACACCTTC; cdr3_aa: CASSKTGSQGDYGYTF
v_call: TRBV6-5; j_call: TRBJ2-3; clone_size: -; d_call: -; cdr3_nt: TGTGCCAGCAGTTACTCGAGGGCCCCAGATACGCAGTATTTT; cdr3_aa: CASSYSRAPDTQYF
v_call: TRBV7-9; j_call: TRBJ1-1; clone_size: -; d_call: -; cdr3_nt: TGTGCCAGCAGGAAGCAGGGCTCCGTCACTGAAGCTTTCTTT; cdr3_aa: CASRKQGSVTEAFF
v_call: TRBV3-1; j_call: TRBJ2-1; clone_size: -; d_call: -; cdr3_nt: TGTGCCAGCAGCCAAGTAAATTCGAGAAACAATGAGCAGTTCTTC; cdr3_aa: CASSQVNSRNNEQFF
v_call: TRBV6-2/TRBV6-3; j_call: TRBJ2-1; clone_size: -; d_call: TRBD2; cdr3_nt: TGTGCCAGCAGTAGCGGGAGTAGATACAATGAGCAGTTCTTC; cdr3_aa: CASSSGSRYNEQFF
v_call: TRBV5-1; j_call: TRBJ2-3; clone_size: -; d_call: -; cdr3_nt: TGCGCCAGCAGCAGCACTAAGCGGGGCACAGATACGCAGTATTTT; cdr3_aa: CASSSTKRGTDTQYF
v_call: TRBV7-2; j_call: TRBJ2-3; clone_size: -; d_call: TRBD2; cdr3_nt: TGTGCCAGCAGCTTACGGGGTAGCGGGAGGGCAGGAGATACGCAGTATTTT; cdr3_aa: CASSLRGSGRAGDTQYF
v_call: TRBV9; j_call: TRBJ1-6; clone_size: -; d_call: -; cdr3_nt: TGTGCCAGCAGCGTAGGGTCCAGACGCCTTGGTCATTCACCCCTCCACTTT; cdr3_aa: CASSVGSRRLGHSPLHF
v_call: TRBV7-9; j_call: TRBJ2-5; clone_size: -; d_call: -; cdr3_nt: TGTGCCAGCAGCCAATTCTTCCTAGACAGTCACCAAGAGACCCAGTACTTC; cdr3_aa: CASSQFFLDSHQETQYF
v_call: TRBV5-1; j_call: TRBJ2-1; clone_size: -; d_call: TRBD2; cdr3_nt: TGCGCCAGCAGCTCTGACACTAGCGGGTACAATGAGCAGTTCTTC; cdr3_aa: CASSSDTSGYNEQFF
v_call: TRBV7-9; j_call: TRBJ2-7; clone_size: few; d_call: TRBD2; cdr3_nt: TGTGCCAGCAGCTTAGTAACTAGCGGGTACGAGCAGTACTTC; cdr3_aa: CASSLVTSGYEQYF
v_call: TRBV5-1; j_call: TRBJ2-5; clone_size: -; d_call: -; cdr3_nt: TGCGCCAGCAGCAGCCGACTAGTTGACAGCGAGACCCAGTACTTC; cdr3_aa: CASSSRLVDSETQYF
v_call: TRBV4-1; j_call: TRBJ1-1; clone_size: -; d_call: TRBD1; cdr3_nt: TGCGCCAGCAGCGATGGGACAGTCGCTATGAACACTGAAGCTTTCTTT; cdr3_aa: CASSDGTVAMNTEAFF
v_call: TRBV13; j_call: TRBJ1-5; clone_size: -; d_call: -; cdr3_nt: TGCGCCAGCAGCCGCGCGGGGGTCTCAAATCAGCCCCAGCATTTT; cdr3_aa: CASSRAGVSNQPQHF
v_call: TRBV5-1; j_call: TRBJ2-3; clone_size: -; d_call: -; cdr3_nt: TGCGCCAGCAGCTCGAGCGGGTTTCAGACAGATACGCAGTATTTT; cdr3_aa: CASSSSGFQTDTQYF
v_call: TRBV11-2; j_call: TRBJ2-7; clone_size: -; d_call: TRBD2; cdr3_nt: TGTGCCAGCAGCCCTTTTGCCCTCGGGACTAGTAAGTACGAGCAGTACTTC; cdr3_aa: CASSPFALGTSKYEQYF
v_call: TRBV12-3/TRBV12-4; j_call: TRBJ2-7; clone_size: few; d_call: -; cdr3_nt: TGTGCCAGCAGCTTTCCAGACATAATAATCCCCTACGAGCAGTACTTC; cdr3_aa: CASSFPDIIIPYEQYF
v_call: TRBV27; j_call: TRBJ2-3; clone_size: -; d_call: -; cdr3_nt: TGTGCCAGCAGTTCCGGGCCGGGAGATACGCAGTATTTT; cdr3_aa: CASSSGPGDTQYF
v_call: TRBV7-6; j_call: TRBJ2-3; clone_size: few; d_call: -; cdr3_nt: TGTGCCAGCAGCCCCCCTGGGGAGACAGATACGCAGTATTTT; cdr3_aa: CASSPPGETDTQYF
v_call: TRBV12-3/TRBV12-4; j_call: TRBJ1-6; clone_size: few; d_call: -; cdr3_nt: TGTGCCAGCAGCCCATCCAGGGGCTCTAATTCACCCCTCCACTTT; cdr3_aa: CASSPSRGSNSPLHF
v_call: TRBV28; j_call: TRBJ1-2; clone_size: -; d_call: -; cdr3_nt: TGTGCCAGCAGTTTCCCCCCGGGGGGCTACACCTTC; cdr3_aa: CASSFPPGGYTF
v_call: TRBV5-1; j_call: TRBJ2-5; clone_size: many; d_call: -; cdr3_nt: TGTGCCAGCAGCTTAAGTCAAGAGACCCAGTACTTC; cdr3_aa: CASSLSQETQYF